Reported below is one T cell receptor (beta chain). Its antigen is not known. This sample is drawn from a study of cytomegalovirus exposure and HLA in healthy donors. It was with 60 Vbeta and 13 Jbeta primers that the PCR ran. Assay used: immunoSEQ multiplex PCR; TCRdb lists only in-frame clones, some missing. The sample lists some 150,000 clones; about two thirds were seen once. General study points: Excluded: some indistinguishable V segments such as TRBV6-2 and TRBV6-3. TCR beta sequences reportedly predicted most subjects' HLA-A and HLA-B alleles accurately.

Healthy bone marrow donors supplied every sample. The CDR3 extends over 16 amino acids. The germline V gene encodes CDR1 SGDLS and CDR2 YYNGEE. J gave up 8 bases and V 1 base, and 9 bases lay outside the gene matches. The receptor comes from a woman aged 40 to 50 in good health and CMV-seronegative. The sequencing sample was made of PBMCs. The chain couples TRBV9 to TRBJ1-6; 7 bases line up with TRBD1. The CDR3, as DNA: TGTGCCAGCAGCGTACTGGGGACAGCAAACCATTCACCCCTCCACTTT. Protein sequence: CASSVLGTANHSPLHF.